The clone carrying this T cell receptor beta chain was picked up many times. TCRdb reanalysed the 5' RACE reads using MiXCR and keeps one entry per CDR3 protein. The table lists 650,000 to 750,000 distinct CDR3 sequences, 21% of them singletons. This specimen comes from a study of identical twins. Losses at the gene ends were 5 bases for V and 6 bases for J; bases not matched to a gene: 4. This CDR3 is built from 14 residues. These data also formed part of another study, on T cells expressing NK-cell markers. That report adds: Sorted CD3+CD56+NKG2C+, CD3+CD56+NKG2C- and CD3+CD56-NKG2C+ T cells supplied TCR beta repertoires.

The V call is TRBV12-3 or TRBV12-4, the J call TRBJ2-3, with 11 bases matching TRBD1. The sequence came from a woman younger than 30 in good health. The sample taken for sequencing was PBMCs. CDR3 residues: CASSPDRGRDTQYF. The CDR3 DNA reads as TGTGCCAGCAGTCCGGACAGGGGGCGGGATACGCAGTATTTT.